Sequencing of this TCR beta chain was carried out in a study of response to subunit inactivated influenza vaccine. TCRdb reanalysed the RT-PCR reads using MiXCR and keeps one entry per CDR3 protein. The table includes about 570,000 distinct CDR3 sequences, 10% to 12% detected once. This CDR3 contains 13 residues. The ends were cut back, 3 bases at V and 4 bases at J, with 10 bases in the middle. Germline CDR1 reads PRHDT; CDR2 reads FYEKMQ (reference sequence). The data also belong to a second study, concerning T cells expressing NK-cell markers. That paper states: Researchers built TCR beta cDNA using 5'RACE template switching with UMIs. Source material for TCR beta repertoires consisted of sorted CD3+CD56+NKG2C+, CD3+CD56+NKG2C- and CD3+CD56-NKG2C+ T cells. Several of the experiments relied on an anti-gamma-delta TCR antibody so that only alpha-beta TCR T cells were sorted. CD8+ T cells in roughly six donors included dominant NKG2C+ clonotypes at roughly 1.0-7.0%. No clear determination of HCMV specificity was made for expanded NKG2C+ T cell clones.

J is TRBJ2-7 and V is TRBV13; D not resolved. Specimen: PBMCs from blood, collected on the day of vaccination. This clonotype was sampled from a man aged 50-60 years who received an inactivated influenza vaccine. The CDR3 nucleotides read TGTGCCAGCAGCTTCGGGCAGAAGTACGAGCAGTACTTC. It yields the protein CASSFGQKYEQYF.